This is a list of T cell receptor beta chains from one sample in a study of T cell responses to AZD1222 COVID-19 vaccine. Sequencing used immunoSEQ multiplex PCR; TCRdb keeps in-frame clones, though not all of them. The table lists 150,000 to 200,000 clones, 85% to 95% of them singletons. The sample in question was peripheral blood, obtained on day 0 of AZD1222 vaccination. The receptors originated from an adult in good health. Each CDR3 is given with its conserved first and last residue. A D gene is named only where the DNA matches it firmly. A clone size is listed for some rows: how often the clone was seen (once, few, many), or a class if it is expanded.

CDR3nt,CDR3aa,abundance,j_gene,d_gene,v_gene
TGTGCCAGTAGTATTGACGGGACAGGGACTCCCGAAGCTTTCTTT,CASSIDGTGTPEAFF,.,TRBJ1-1,TRBD1,TRBV19
TGTGCCAGTAGTAGGAGGCTAGCGGGAGGTGTGGCCACAGATACGCAGTATTTT,CASSRRLAGGVATDTQYF,few,TRBJ2-3,TRBD2,TRBV19
TGTGCCAGCAGCTTGACCCCTAGCAATCAGCCCCAGCATTTT,CASSLTPSNQPQHF,.,TRBJ1-5,.,TRBV7-6
TGTGCCAGCAGTTTGCAGGGTGGGTCACCCCTCCACTTT,CASSLQGGSPLHF,.,TRBJ1-6,.,TRBV12-3/TRBV12-4
TGCAGCGTTGTGAACAGGGCTCTGGGAGGCTACACCTTC,CSVVNRALGGYTF,.,TRBJ1-2,.,TRBV29-1
TGTGCCAGCAGTGAACTATTATCCCGGGACAGGTCTTATAATTCACCCCTCCACTTT,CASSELLSRDRSYNSPLHF,.,TRBJ1-6,TRBD1,TRBV2
TGCAGCGCCGGGAACCGGGCCCTCCTTGAAGCTTTCTTT,CSAGNRALLEAFF,.,TRBJ1-1,.,TRBV29-1
TGTGCCAGCAGCTTAACTAGGACAGGGCAGGGAGAAAAACTGTTTTTT,CASSLTRTGQGEKLFF,.,TRBJ1-4,TRBD1,TRBV7-9
TGTGCCAGCAGCTCGGACAGGGGGCCGGGGGAGCTGTTTTTT,CASSSDRGPGELFF,.,TRBJ2-2,TRBD1,TRBV7-9
TGTGCCACCAGTGATGGATTTGTTTCTGCCGTTGGCTACACCTTC,CATSDGFVSAVGYTF,once,TRBJ1-2,.,TRBV24-1
TGTGCCAGCAGTGAGTCAGGGTATTCTTACACTGAAGCTTTCTTT,CASSESGYSYTEAFF,.,TRBJ1-1,.,TRBV2
TGTGCCAGCAGGATGGACGCGGCGAGGGGGCCTGAGCAGTTCTTC,CASRMDAARGPEQFF,once,TRBJ2-1,TRBD1,TRBV7-9
TGTGCCAGCAGTTTAAAAGGTTCTAGCGGGAGCGGGTCCCATGAGCAGTTCTTC,CASSLKGSSGSGSHEQFF,.,TRBJ2-1,TRBD2,TRBV27
TGTGCCAGCAGATTCCGGGACCACAGCAATGAGCAGTTCTTC,CASRFRDHSNEQFF,.,TRBJ2-1,.,TRBV11-2
TGTGCCACCAGCAGAGGGCAGGGGGCCAACTATGGCTACACCTTC,CATSRGQGANYGYTF,medium-sized,TRBJ1-2,TRBD1,TRBV15
TGCGCCAGCAGCCCGGGACAGAAGCAAGAGACCCAGTACTTC,CASSPGQKQETQYF,.,TRBJ2-5,TRBD1,TRBV4-1
TGTGCCAGCAGCTCACCCTCCGGGAGGAATGAGCAGTTCTTC,CASSSPSGRNEQFF,.,TRBJ2-1,TRBD2,TRBV7-9
TGTGCCAGCAGTGACATTTGGGGGACCACTGAAGCTTTCTTT,CASSDIWGTTEAFF,.,TRBJ1-1,.,TRBV2
TGTGCCAGCAGCCCGTGGACTAGCGAAACAGATACGCAGTATTTT,CASSPWTSETDTQYF,.,TRBJ2-3,TRBD2,TRBV3-1/TRBV3-2
TGTGCCAGCAGTGAAGCGCTGGAAGAGTTTAGCAATCAGCCCCAGCATTTT,CASSEALEEFSNQPQHF,.,TRBJ1-5,.,TRBV2
TGTGCCAGCTCACCATTCGGGGGTGAAGCTTTCTTT,CASSPFGGEAFF,.,TRBJ1-1,.,TRBV18
TGCAGTGCCAGTCCCCGGAGGACTGAAGCTTTCTTT,CSASPRRTEAFF,.,TRBJ1-1,.,TRBV20-1
TGTGCCAGCACCCTCAGACTAGCGGGAGGGTGGAGCTCCTACAATGAGCAGTTCTTC,CASTLRLAGGWSSYNEQFF,.,TRBJ2-1,TRBD2,TRBV27
TGTGCCAGTAGTATGTCAGGAAGGGGAACTGAAGCTTTCTTT,CASSMSGRGTEAFF,.,TRBJ1-1,.,TRBV19
TGCGCCAGCAGCTTGGACCTCACAGGCCGCGAGCAGTACTTC,CASSLDLTGREQYF,.,TRBJ2-7,.,TRBV5-1
TGTGCCAGCAGTTTTTTAGGGGCGGGCACTGAAGCTTTCTTT,CASSFLGAGTEAFF,.,TRBJ1-1,.,TRBV27
TGTGCCAGCAGTTTACGCAGCCGTAATGAAAAACTGTTTTTT,CASSLRSRNEKLFF,.,TRBJ1-4,.,TRBV28
TGTGCCAGCAGCGCCCCCGGAGCGGGGCGGATGGAGACCCAGTACTTC,CASSAPGAGRMETQYF,.,TRBJ2-5,TRBD2,TRBV3-1/TRBV3-2
TGTGCCAGCTCACCACCGAACCTCTGGGACAGGGGACAAGAGCCTTGGGACGATACGCAGTATTTT,CASSPPNLWDRGQEPWDDTQYF,.,TRBJ2-3,TRBD1,TRBV18
TGTGCCAGCAGTATCGGACAGGGGTATCGTTCACCCCTCCACTTT,CASSIGQGYRSPLHF,.,TRBJ1-6,TRBD1,TRBV28
TGTGCCAGCAGACAAGACAGGGTTGGGGGACCTACTAATGAAAAACTGTTTTTT,CASRQDRVGGPTNEKLFF,few,TRBJ1-4,TRBD1,TRBV2
TGCGCCAGCAGGTCGCTAGCGGGCGACACCGGGGAGCTGTTTTTT,CASRSLAGDTGELFF,.,TRBJ2-2,TRBD2,TRBV5-1
TGCAGTGCTGGCAATAAGCCCCAGCATTTT,CSAGNKPQHF,.,TRBJ1-5,.,TRBV20-1
TGTGCCAGCAATTCACAGGGCACAAATGAAAAACTGTTTTTT,CASNSQGTNEKLFF,.,TRBJ1-4,.,TRBV6-5
TGTGCCAGCAGCGTAGGGCATACGGGACTAGCGGTGTACAATGAGCAGTTCTTC,CASSVGHTGLAVYNEQFF,.,TRBJ2-1,TRBD2,TRBV9
TGTGCCACCCTACCGCTCTTCACCTATGGCTACACCTTC,CATLPLFTYGYTF,.,TRBJ1-2,.,TRBV28
TGTGCCAGCAGCCCAGCGGACGGTACTAGTTACAATGAGCAGTTCTTC,CASSPADGTSYNEQFF,.,TRBJ2-1,.,TRBV3-1/TRBV3-2
TGCGCCAGCAGTGAGAGTGGTCGATCGAACACCGGGGAGCTGTTTTTT,CASSESGRSNTGELFF,.,TRBJ2-2,.,TRBV10-1